One sample yielded the 25 T cell receptor beta chains listed below, sequenced in a study of blood T cell repertoires in COVID-19. The table came from immunoSEQ multiplex PCR; TCRdb's copy has only in-frame clones and leaves some out. The sample has roughly 15,000 clones, 75% to 90% seen once. Sequencing used peripheral blood. Every receptor here comes from a human donor in a cohort sampled during active COVID-19.

The gene calls are TRBV10-3 and TRBJ2-5, with 14 bases aligning to TRBD2. J lost 2 bases, V lost 5 bases, and 4 bases had no gene match. This CDR3 is 16 amino acids long. Germline values: CDR1 ENHRY, CDR2 SYGVKD. The CDR3 nucleotides read TGTGCCATCAGTTCCGGGACTAGCGGGAGTCAAGAGACCCAGTACTTC. Translating it yields CAISSGTSGSQETQYF.

This rearrangement joins TRBV3-1 (or the pseudogene TRBV3-2) to TRBJ2-7; TRBD2 matches 12 bases. V trimming: 1 base; J trimming: 7 bases; junction bases outside the gene matches: 2. CDR3 length: 14 amino acids. In germline, CDR1 is LGHDT, CDR2 YNNKEL (reference sequence). CDR3 DNA: TGTGCCAGCAGCCAAGGACTAGCGGGAGAGGAGCAGTACTTC. Protein product: CASSQGLAGEEQYF.

This clone has more than one count but fewer than ten. The chain carries TRBV21-1 and TRBJ2-1; whether TRBD1, the table's D call, matches the DNA was not checked. TRBV21-1 has pseudogene status. This CDR3 region has 22 residues. In DNA, the CDR3 is TGTGCCAGCAGCAAAGAGGAAAGAGGGGACAGGGGTAACAGGGGTAACGCCCATGAGCAGTTCTTC. It codes for CASSKEERGDRGNRGNAHEQFF.

The rearrangement joins TRBV6-5 to TRBJ1-1, with TRBD1 identical over 7 bases. This CDR3 is built from 15 residues. Germline-derived CDR1 and CDR2 are MNHEY and SVGAGI. V was pared by 6 bases and J by 0 bases, with 7 bases of the junction left unmatched. CDR3 in DNA: TGTGCCAGCAGCCTTCCCGGGACAGTGAACACTGAAGCTTTCTTT. This encodes CASSLPGTVNTEAFF.

The chain uses TRBV6-2 or TRBV6-3 and TRBJ2-7; a possible D gene is TRBD2 (5 bases). V was pared by 6 bases and J by 0 bases, with 15 bases between. From germline, CDR1 is MNHEY and CDR2 SVGEGT. The CDR3 length is 15 residues. The CDR3 DNA sequence: TGTGCCAGCAGCACCGGACTGGGGAGCTCCTACGAGCAGTACTTC. Translation gives CASSTGLGSSYEQYF.

The rearrangement uses TRBV6-4 and TRBJ2-3; 7 bases fit TRBD2. The CDR3 sequence is 15 residues long. Trimming removed 8 bases from V and 6 bases from J; junction bases left unmatched: 14. Germline V gives CDR1 MRHNA, CDR2 SNTAGT. The CDR3 loop reads CASASGGPGGDTQYF. The CDR3 bases are TGTGCCAGCGCGTCGGGAGGTCCCGGCGGGGATACGCAGTATTTT.

There are a few counts of this clone. V gene TRBV7-3 combines with J gene TRBJ1-6; 10 bases map to TRBD1. CDR1 is SGHTA, CDR2 FQGTGA, per germline. The CDR3 is 14 residues long. J lost 7 bases, V lost 4 bases, and 1 base had no gene match. Here the CDR3 reads CASSSGQGNSPLHF. As DNA, the CDR3 is TGTGCCAGCAGCTCGGGACAGGGGAATTCACCCCTCCACTTT.

The chain is built from TRBV9 and TRBJ2-3; 9 bases map to TRBD2. The CDR3 has 16 residues. Trimming at V came to 0 bases and at J to 0 bases, leaving 2 bases not matched to a gene. Per germline, CDR1 SGDLS and CDR2 YYNGEE. The CDR3 DNA reads TGTGCCAGCAGCGTAGTCCTAGCGGGGAGCACAGATACGCAGTATTTT. Translation gives CASSVVLAGSTDTQYF.

The rearrangement links TRBV18 to TRBJ1-4; D call uncertain. Germline values: CDR1 KGHSH, CDR2 LQKENI. This CDR3 is built from 18 residues. V was clipped by 6 bases and J by 0 bases, with 20 bases between them. CDR3 in amino acids: CASSLAWLRLSTNEKLFF. The DNA for the CDR3 is TGTGCCAGCTCGCTCGCCTGGTTGCGCCTGTCAACTAATGAAAAACTGTTTTTT. Full variable domain (rest looked up from reference TRBV18 and TRBJ1-4): NAGVMQNPRHLVRRRGQEARLRCSPMKGHSHVYWYRQLPEEGLKFMVYLQKENIIDESGMPKERFSAEFPKEGPSILRIQQVVRGDSAAYFCASSLAWLRLSTNEKLFFGSGTQLSVL.

CDR3 bases: TGTGCCAGCAGGGGGGCTAGCGGAGCCTACAATGAGCAGTTCTTC. Translating gives CASRGASGAYNEQFF. The gene calls are TRBV2 and TRBJ2-1; the D gene is possibly TRBD2 (7 bases). The ends were cut back, 6 bases at V and 2 bases at J, with 14 bases in the middle. CDR1 is SNHLY, CDR2 FYNNEI, per germline. The CDR3 consists of 15 residues.

This chain connects TRBV5-1 to TRBJ2-1, with D possibly TRBD2 on 6 matching bases. Germline CDR1 reads SGHRS; CDR2 reads YFSETQ. The V end lost 5 bases, the J end lost 0 bases, and 21 bases lay between the germline ends. The CDR3 is made up of 18 amino acids. DNA for the CDR3: TGCGCCAGCAGTGTGGGGACTCCAACTCCACTCTCCTACAATGAGCAGTTCTTC. This gives the protein CASSVGTPTPLSYNEQFF.

This clone was seen once. The V call is TRBV5-1, the J call TRBJ2-2; 7 positions match TRBD1. J was trimmed by 1 base and V by 0 bases; bases with no gene match: 0. The CDR3 is 15 residues long. Germline CDR1 and CDR2: SGHRS and YFSETQ. The CDR3 DNA follows: TGCGCCAGCAGCTTGGACAGGGGGAACACCGGGGAGCTGTTTTTT. Translated, it gives CASSLDRGNTGELFF.

The chain carries TRBV7-8 and TRBJ2-1; D unclear. V lost 5 bases and J lost 2, with 10 bases in between. CDR3 length: 14 residues. Germline CDR1 SGHVS, CDR2 FQNEAQ. In nucleotides, the CDR3 is TGTGCCAGCAGCCCCCATGCTACCTACAATGAGCAGTTCTTC. This encodes CASSPHATYNEQFF.

This chain joins TRBV5-1 and TRBJ2-3; 9 bases line up with TRBD1. The V gene's germline CDR1 is SGHRS and CDR2 YFSETQ. CDR3 length: 15 residues. With 4 bases clipped from V and 1 base from J, the junction kept 4 bases outside the gene matches. The CDR3 spells CASSPRTGGTDTQYF. In DNA, the CDR3 is TGCGCCAGCAGCCCTAGGACAGGGGGCACAGATACGCAGTATTTT.

V is TRBV7-8 and J is TRBJ2-1; D gene ambiguous. Germline V gene sequence: CDR1 SGHVS, CDR2 FQNEAQ. The ends were cut back, 0 bases at V and 0 bases at J, with 3 bases in the middle. This CDR3 has 14 residues. CDR3 loop: CASSLASSYNEQFF. The CDR3 DNA sequence: TGTGCCAGCAGCTTAGCCAGCTCCTACAATGAGCAGTTCTTC.

V gene TRBV9 combines with J gene TRBJ2-7; D gene ambiguous. This CDR3 contains 15 residues. V was shortened by 4 bases and J by 3 bases, with 17 bases between the two germline ends. Germline V CDR1 and CDR2: SGDLS, YYNGEE. The CDR3 bases are TGTGCCAGCAGCCCTAGAGTAGGCAGCAACTACGAGCAGTACTTC. As protein: CASSPRVGSNYEQYF.

This clone occurred once. This rearrangement joins TRBV5-4 to TRBJ2-1; a possible D gene is TRBD1 (6 bases). Deletions cut 1 base from V and 7 bases from J, with 9 bases between. Germline values: CDR1 SGHNT, CDR2 YYREEE (reference sequence). The length of the CDR3 is 13 residues. The DNA for the CDR3 is TGTGCCAGCAGCTTGTACAGGGTAAATGAGCAGTTCTTC. Its translation is CASSLYRVNEQFF.

The chain links TRBV27 to TRBJ1-3; 8 bases are shared with TRBD1. Germline V gene lookup returns CDR1 MNHEY and CDR2 SMNVEV (reference sequence). This CDR3 comprises 13 residues. J was trimmed by 4 bases and V by 5 bases; bases with no gene match: 1. The CDR3: CASSRQGGNTIYF. Here the CDR3 DNA reads TGTGCCAGCAGTAGACAGGGGGGAAACACCATATATTTT.

The rearrangement uses TRBV5-1 and TRBJ1-3; a possible D gene is TRBD1 (6 bases). Per the germline V gene, CDR1 is SGHRS and CDR2 is YFSETQ. This CDR3 is 15 amino acids long. V gave up 4 bases and J gave up 9 bases, with 20 bases separating them. CDR3 coding DNA: TGCGCCAGCAGCCCCGGTTCAGGGGAATCTATCACCATATATTTT. This sequence encodes CASSPGSGESITIYF. The variable domain in full, completed from reference TRBV5-1 and TRBJ1-3, reads KAGVTQTPRYLIKTRGQQVTLSCSPISGHRSVSWYQQTPGQGLQFLFEYFSETQRNKGNFPGRFSGRQFSNSRSEMNVSTLELGDSALYLCASSPGSGESITIYFGEGSWLTVV.

The gene calls are TRBV24-1 and TRBJ1-1; TRBD1 might be the D (6 bases). The ends were cut back, 7 bases at V and 1 base at J, with 12 bases in the middle. The germline CDR1 and CDR2 sequences are KGHDR and SFDVKD. CDR3 length: 14 amino acids. CDR3 loop: CATRAGARNTEAFF. The CDR3 coding sequence is TGTGCCACCAGGGCAGGGGCCCGGAACACTGAAGCTTTCTTT.

V usage is TRBV19 and J usage is TRBJ2-1; D may be TRBD1 (7 bases). There are 20 residues in the CDR3. CDR1 and CDR2 (germline): LNHDA, SQIVND (reference sequence). The germline V and J ends were trimmed by 0 bases and 6 bases, with 27 bases remaining between them. The CDR3 nucleotides are TGTGCCAGTAGTATAGATCTATGGAGGGGGCCTGCCCCCTGGGGCAATGAGCAGTTCTTC. This codes for CASSIDLWRGPAPWGNEQFF.

The V call is TRBV10-3, the J call TRBJ2-2, with 10 bases that match TRBD1. The CDR3 length is 18 residues. CDR1 is ENHRY, CDR2 SYGVKD, per germline. J gave up 5 bases and V 3 bases, and 12 bases lay outside the gene matches. CDR3 amino acids: CAISDGKGGQGVTGELFF. CDR3 sequence (DNA): TGTGCCATCAGTGATGGAAAGGGAGGACAGGGGGTGACCGGGGAGCTGTTTTTT.

This clone appeared a few times. The DNA for the CDR3 is TGTGCCAGCACCCCGACAGGGGGCGCCCACGAGCAGTACTTC. Protein product: CASTPTGGAHEQYF. This chain links TRBV7-2 with TRBJ2-7; 10 positions match TRBD1. Germline CDR1 SGHTA, CDR2 FQGNSA. The junction had 8 bases not matched to a gene; V was cut back by 7 bases and J by 5 bases. This CDR3 contains 14 residues.

The chain employs TRBV7-2 and TRBJ1-2; 9 nucleotides align to TRBD1. Trimming removed 1 base from V and 6 bases from J; junction bases left unmatched: 9. From germline, CDR1 is SGHTA and CDR2 FQGNSA. The CDR3 covers 16 residues. CDR3 amino acids: CASSLDGTGLVNGYTF. The CDR3 DNA follows: TGTGCCAGCAGCTTAGACGGGACAGGGCTGGTGAATGGCTACACCTTC.

The CDR3 DNA reads as TGTGCCAGCAGCTGGAGGGGGAGGGGAGGCTATAATTCACCCCTCCACTTT. Its protein product is CASSWRGRGGYNSPLHF. The gene calls are TRBV11-2 and TRBJ1-6; D may be TRBD1 (6 bases). Germline CDR1 SGHAT, CDR2 FQNNGV. The CDR3 is 17 amino acids. V lost 4 bases and J 3 bases, leaving 16 bases between the germline ends.